Each of the 32 T cell receptor beta chains below was sequenced from the same sample in a study of blood T cell repertoires in COVID-19. Only in-frame clones appear in the TCRdb table, and some are missing; sequencing was by immunoSEQ multiplex PCR. The sample holds 250,000 to 350,000 clones, about 87% seen once. The sample taken for sequencing was peripheral blood. Receptor source: a woman aged 50 to 60 who had recovered from COVID-19.

The chain is built from TRBV11-2 and TRBJ2-7, with TRBD1 matching 9 bases. The V gene's germline CDR1 is SGHAT and CDR2 FQNNGV. This CDR3 is built from 15 residues. With 5 bases clipped from V and 6 bases from J, the junction kept 11 bases outside the gene matches. The CDR3 DNA follows: TGTGCCAGCAGCACAAGACAGGGGGGGTTTTCCGAGCAGTACTTC. This gives the protein CASSTRQGGFSEQYF.

In DNA form, the CDR3 reads TGCAGTGCTCGGGACATCTACGAGCAGTACTTC. The encoded protein is CSARDIYEQYF. This sequence joins TRBV20-1 and TRBJ2-7, with a tentative D call TRBD1 (6 bases). In germline, CDR1 is DFQATT, CDR2 SNEGSKA (reference sequence). CDR3 length: 11 amino acids. Between the trimmed V and J ends, which lost 5 bases and 3 bases, there was a span of 8 bases.

The rearrangement uses TRBV3-1 (or the pseudogene TRBV3-2) and TRBJ2-7; tentatively, D is TRBD2 (5 bases). This CDR3 is built from 14 residues. V was pared by 4 bases and J by 2 bases, with 12 bases between. Germline-derived CDR1 and CDR2 are LGHDT and YNNKEL (reference sequence). The CDR3 is CASSRVGGTYEQYF. DNA of the CDR3: TGTGCCAGCAGCCGGGTTGGAGGAACCTACGAGCAGTACTTC.

The chain is built from TRBV5-1 and TRBJ2-7; 7 bases are shared with TRBD1. Germline V gene sequence: CDR1 SGHRS, CDR2 YFSETQ. The CDR3 length is 14 residues. V shed 4 bases and J 11 bases; nucleotides not matched to a gene: 15. This CDR3 is CASSDDRATRREYF. CDR3 in DNA: TGCGCCAGCAGCGATGACAGGGCGACCCGTAGGGAGTACTTC.

This clone was detected only once. J is TRBJ2-7 and V is TRBV4-3, with 7 positions matching TRBD1. CDR1 is LGHNA and CDR2 is YSLEER in the germline V gene. The CDR3 is made up of 18 amino acids. V gave up 0 bases and J gave up 4 bases; unmatched junction bases: 15. This CDR3 is CASSQDWGRQGEVYEQYF. The CDR3 DNA reads as TGCGCCAGCAGCCAAGATTGGGGAAGACAGGGTGAAGTTTACGAGCAGTACTTC.

In this sample, this clone turned up once. This sequence joins TRBV5-4 and TRBJ1-2; 7 bases line up with TRBD1. V was pared by 0 bases and J by 0 bases, with 2 bases of the junction left unmatched. The CDR3 extends over 15 amino acids. Germline CDR1 reads SGHNT; CDR2 reads YYREEE (reference sequence). CDR3 nucleotide sequence: TGTGCCAGCAGCTTGGTGGGACAGACTAACTATGGCTACACCTTC. Amino acids: CASSLVGQTNYGYTF.

CDR3 nucleotides: TGTGCCAGCAGCTTAGCAGGGAGGAAGACCCAGTACTTC. Its translation is CASSLAGRKTQYF. The chain couples TRBV13 to TRBJ2-5, with TRBD2 as a possible D gene (6 bases). Looked up from germline, CDR1 is PRHDT and CDR2 is FYEKMQ (reference sequence). The CDR3 loop spans 13 amino acids. The germline V and J ends were trimmed by 1 base and 6 bases, with 9 bases remaining between them.

The chain carries TRBV6-5 and TRBJ1-1; no clear D. Germline loops: CDR1 MNHEY, CDR2 SVGAGI. With 6 bases removed from V and 4 bases from J, the gap between germline ends came to 15 bases. The CDR3 extends over 14 amino acids. CDR3: CASSPDWRSTEAFF. Here the CDR3 DNA reads TGTGCCAGCAGCCCCGACTGGCGGAGCACTGAAGCTTTCTTT.

The V call is TRBV19, the J call TRBJ1-5, with D unresolved. This CDR3 region has 13 residues. Trimming cost V 5 bases and J 5 bases, with 10 bases left between them. CDR1 and CDR2 (germline): LNHDA, SQIVND (reference sequence). The chain's CDR3 is CASSVWEDQPQHF. The CDR3 coding sequence is TGTGCCAGTAGTGTATGGGAGGATCAGCCCCAGCATTTT.

This clone has just one count. This chain connects TRBV10-3 to TRBJ2-3, with 8 positions matching TRBD2. CDR1 is ENHRY and CDR2 is SYGVKD in the germline V gene. The trim removed 0 bases at V and 4 bases at J, leaving 6 bases unmatched. This CDR3 comprises 16 residues. Here the CDR3 DNA reads TGTGCCATCAGTGAGTCGGTCGGGGGGGTCTCAGATACGCAGTATTTT. Translation gives CAISESVGGVSDTQYF.

The rearrangement joins TRBV28 to TRBJ2-7; a possible D gene is TRBD1 (6 bases). The CDR3 runs 12 residues. Germline V lookup: CDR1 MDHEN, CDR2 SYDVKM. V shed 7 bases and J shed 8 bases, with 15 bases lying between them. CDR3 nucleotide sequence: TGTGCCAGCACCAAGAGACAGGTGAAGCAGTACTTC. It translates to CASTKRQVKQYF.

The rearrangement joins TRBV7-8 to TRBJ2-6, with D maybe TRBD1 (6 bases). The germline CDR1 and CDR2 sequences are SGHVS and FQNEAQ. V lost 5 bases to trimming and J lost 4 bases, with 12 bases between them. The CDR3 is 15 residues long. In DNA form, the CDR3 reads TGTGCCAGCAGCGCCAGGGGAGCCGGGGCCAACGTCCTGACTTTC. As protein: CASSARGAGANVLTF. Full variable domain (missing parts from reference TRBV7-8 and TRBJ2-6): GAGVSQSPRYKVAKRGQDVALRCDPISGHVSLFWYQQALGQGPEFLTYFQNEAQLDKSGLPSDRFFAERPEGSVSTLKIQRTQQEDSAVYLCASSARGAGANVLTFGAGSRLTVL.

The chain employs TRBV3-1 (or the pseudogene TRBV3-2) and TRBJ2-3; 9 positions agree with TRBD2. The V gene end was trimmed by 3 bases and the J gene end by 3 bases; junction bases not matched to a gene: 7. CDR3 length equals 16 residues. Germline CDR1 LGHDT, CDR2 YNNKEL (reference sequence). For the CDR3, the DNA is TGTGCCAGCAGCCAGGGACTAGCTAGTACTACAGATACGCAGTATTTT. Translated, it gives CASSQGLASTTDTQYF.

This clone appeared a single time. V gene TRBV28 combines with J gene TRBJ2-7; 8 bases align to TRBD2. This CDR3 contains 14 residues. V trimming: 11 bases; J trimming: 2 bases; junction bases outside the gene matches: 11. The germline CDR1 and CDR2 sequences are MDHEN and SYDVKM. CDR3 coding DNA: TGTGCCTCTTGGGGAGCGGGGGCCCCCTACGAGCAGTACTTC. Translation gives CASWGAGAPYEQYF.

The gene calls are TRBV4-3 and TRBJ1-3; D gene uncertain. This CDR3 spans 16 amino acids. The germline V gene has CDR1 LGHNA and CDR2 YSLEER. The V end was cut by 4 bases, the J end by 0 bases, with 13 bases between. Here the CDR3 reads CASSRAGRSSGNTIYF. In nucleotides, the CDR3 is TGCGCCAGCAGCCGGGCGGGCAGGAGCTCTGGAAACACCATATATTTT.

V gene TRBV5-4 combines with J gene TRBJ1-1, with a weak D call TRBD1 (5 bases). Trimming left V 3 bases short and J 7 bases short, with 19 bases between. Germline CDR1 is SGHNT and CDR2 is YYREEE (reference sequence). This CDR3 region has 15 residues. For the CDR3, the DNA is TGTGCCAGCAGCTCGGGGGGGAAGGTGACACGTGAAGCTTTCTTT. This codes for CASSSGGKVTREAFF.

This clone occurred once. The J gene is TRBJ2-2, the V gene TRBV6-2 or TRBV6-3; weak D call: TRBD2 (6 bases). CDR3 length: 16 residues. Per germline, CDR1 MNHEY and CDR2 SVGEGT. Trimming left V 2 bases short and J 1 base short, with 11 bases between. Here the CDR3 reads CASSYRGTLNTGELFF. The CDR3 coding sequence is TGTGCCAGCAGTTACCGGGGGACTCTGAACACCGGGGAGCTGTTTTTT.

This rearrangement joins TRBV10-1 to TRBJ1-2; 7 nucleotides align to TRBD1. Per germline, CDR1 WNHNN and CDR2 SYGVQD (reference sequence). CDR3 length: 14 amino acids. V lost 10 bases and J lost 0; bases outside the gene matches: 8. The CDR3 sequence: CAIQDRPANYGYTF. The DNA of the CDR3 is TGCGCCATCCAGGACAGGCCGGCTAACTATGGCTACACCTTC.

This clone has a handful of counts. At the DNA level, this CDR3 is encoded by other sequences in the same sample as well. The J gene is TRBJ1-2, the V gene TRBV28; 7 bases agree with TRBD1. This CDR3 spans 11 amino acids. The V gene end was trimmed by 11 bases and the J gene end by 4 bases; junction bases not matched to a gene: 4. Germline-derived CDR1 and CDR2 are MDHEN and SYDVKM. The CDR3 DNA reads as TGTGCCGGGGGGACAGTCTATGGCTACACCTTC. Its protein product is CAGGTVYGYTF.

This chain uses TRBV30 with TRBJ2-3; the D is unclear. Germline CDR1 is GTSNPN and CDR2 is SVGIG (reference sequence). CDR3 length equals 11 residues. Deletions cut 4 bases from V and 0 bases from J, with 2 bases between. CDR3 in amino acids: CAWTSTDTQYF. CDR3 nucleotides: TGTGCCTGGACGAGCACAGATACGCAGTATTTT. Supplemented by reference TRBV30 and TRBJ2-3, the full variable domain reads SQTIHQWPATLVQPVGSPLSLECTVEGTSNPNLYWYRQAAGRGLQLLFYSVGIGQISSEVPQNLSASRPQDRQFILSSKKLLLSDSGFYLCAWTSTDTQYFGPGTRLTVL.

V usage is TRBV2 and J usage is TRBJ2-5; 9 bases map to TRBD2. V dropped 5 bases and J dropped 4; count of bases not matched to a gene: 5. Germline CDR1 is SNHLY and CDR2 is FYNNEI. The length of the CDR3 is 14 residues. CDR3 sequence: CASSNLAGTETQYF. The CDR3 DNA reads TGTGCCAGCAGTAATCTAGCGGGGACAGAGACCCAGTACTTC.

The chain couples TRBV11-2 to TRBJ2-3, with D perhaps TRBD2 (5 bases). Trimming removed 5 bases at V and 6 bases at J, with 15 bases between. CDR3 length: 14 amino acids. Looked up from germline, CDR1 is SGHAT and CDR2 is FQNNGV. CDR3 loop: CASSRAVSSDTQYF. CDR3 bases: TGTGCCAGCAGCAGAGCGGTGTCTAGTGATACGCAGTATTTT.

CDR3 region: CASSELAGVGETQYF. The CDR3 region has the DNA TGTGCCAGCAGTGAATTAGCGGGGGTCGGAGAGACCCAGTACTTC. The V and J genes are TRBV2 and TRBJ2-5; 9 nucleotides line up with TRBD2. This CDR3 contains 15 residues. The germline gives CDR1 SNHLY, CDR2 FYNNEI. V gave up 2 bases and J gave up 4 bases; unmatched junction bases: 5. Using reference TRBV2 and TRBJ2-5 for the parts outside the CDR3, the full variable domain is EPEVTQTPSHQVTQMGQEVILRCVPISNHLYFYWYRQILGQKVEFLVSFYNNEISEKSEIFDDQFSVERPDGSNFTLKIRSTKLEDSAMYFCASSELAGVGETQYFGPGTRLLVL.

The chain combines TRBV28 with TRBJ1-2, with D unclear. CDR3 length: 13 residues. V gave up 3 bases and J gave up 3 bases, with 8 bases separating them. The V gene's germline CDR1 is MDHEN and CDR2 SYDVKM. The CDR3 DNA reads TGTGCCAGCAGTTTTCGGGTGGACTATGGCTACACCTTC. Protein product: CASSFRVDYGYTF.

This clone was picked up a small number of times. The V and J genes are TRBV7-9 and TRBJ2-7; maybe TRBD1 (7 bases). The ends were cut back, 5 bases at V and 7 bases at J, with 15 bases in the middle. The CDR3 covers 13 residues. Germline loops: CDR1 SEHNR, CDR2 FQNEAQ (reference sequence). The CDR3 region has the DNA TGTGCCAGCAGCCCAGCAGGGGGGCGAGAGCAGTACTTC. Translated, it gives CASSPAGGREQYF.

V usage is TRBV19 and J usage is TRBJ1-5; possible D gene TRBD1, 6 bases. Looked up from germline, CDR1 is LNHDA and CDR2 is SQIVND (reference sequence). The CDR3 covers 15 residues. V was cut by 2 bases and J by 3 bases, with 11 bases left in between. The CDR3: CASSIMDSSNQPQHF. Written as DNA, the CDR3 is TGTGCCAGTAGTATAATGGACAGCTCCAATCAGCCCCAGCATTTT.

The gene calls are TRBV6-6 and TRBJ2-6, with D possibly matching TRBD2 (6 bases). V lost 11 bases and J lost 0, with 11 bases in between. CDR3 size: 14 residues. Germline V gives CDR1 MNHNY, CDR2 SVGAGI (reference sequence). The CDR3 reads CAVGGLSGANVLTF. For the CDR3, the DNA is TGTGCCGTTGGAGGGCTCTCTGGGGCCAACGTCCTGACTTTC.

The CDR3 loop reads CASSLGTGGARGYTF. The CDR3 DNA is TGTGCCAGCAGTCTCGGGACAGGGGGCGCGCGGGGCTACACCTTC. This chain joins TRBV27 and TRBJ1-2; TRBD1 matches 12 bases. Germline V gives CDR1 MNHEY, CDR2 SMNVEV (reference sequence). The CDR3 has 15 amino acids. Trimming cost V 5 bases and J 8 bases; bases outside gene matches: 9.

This chain connects TRBV7-8 to TRBJ1-1; 8 nucleotides align to TRBD1. The germline V gene has CDR1 SGHVS and CDR2 FQNEAQ. This CDR3 has 15 residues. V lost 3 bases, J lost 5 bases, and 8 bases stayed unmatched. This chain's CDR3 is CASSFELTGGTEAFF. DNA for the CDR3: TGTGCCAGCAGCTTCGAGCTTACAGGGGGGACTGAAGCTTTCTTT.

The V gene is TRBV20-1, the J gene TRBJ2-7; weak D call: TRBD1 (5 bases). Germline V gene sequence: CDR1 DFQATT, CDR2 SNEGSKA (reference sequence). V was shortened by 6 bases and J by 6 bases, with 12 bases between the two germline ends. The CDR3 runs to 11 residues. CDR3 coding DNA: TGCAGTGCCCATCAGGGCGCCGAGCAGTACTTC. Translating it yields CSAHQGAEQYF.

This clone was counted only a few times. CDR3 bases: TGTGCCAGCAGCTCGACAGGGGAAGGAGGCGAGCAGTACTTC. Encoded protein: CASSSTGEGGEQYF. The chain combines TRBV9 with TRBJ2-7, with TRBD1 matching over 8 bases. V lost 4 bases, J lost 6 bases, and 9 bases stayed unmatched. Germline CDR1 is SGDLS and CDR2 is YYNGEE. The CDR3 sequence is 14 residues long.

The chain employs TRBV27 and TRBJ2-1, with 8 nucleotides matching TRBD1. CDR1 is MNHEY, CDR2 SMNVEV, per germline (reference sequence). The junction had 4 bases not matched to a gene; V was cut back by 1 base and J by 2 bases. The CDR3 covers 16 residues. The CDR3 region is CASSLYAQGAYNEQFF. CDR3 bases: TGTGCCAGCAGTTTATACGCACAGGGGGCCTACAATGAGCAGTTCTTC.